The T cell receptor beta chain under discussion was sequenced for a study of PD-1 blockade in mismatch repair-deficient tumors. Comments on this clone: The antigen remains unidentified.

Study-level results: Tumor-resident clones, often undetectable pretreatment in blood, expanded then contracted after pembrolizumab.

This table comes from immunoSEQ multiplex PCR, and its TCRdb copy is limited to in-frame clones, with some not included. The sample holds tens of thousands of clones; over 70% are singletons and the top ten take 2.5% to 3%. The sequencing used peripheral blood, collected 12 weeks after starting pembrolizumab. The TCR comes from an adult with mismatch repair-deficient cancer.

CDR3 DNA: TGCGCCAGCAGCTCTTCCCAAACGAGGGAGCAGTACTTC. It is translated as CASSSSQTREQYF. The J gene is TRBJ2-7, the V gene TRBV5-1; D not resolved. Germline CDR1 SGHRS, CDR2 YFSETQ. Trimming removed 3 bases from V and 7 bases from J, with 14 bases in between. The CDR3 loop spans 13 amino acids.